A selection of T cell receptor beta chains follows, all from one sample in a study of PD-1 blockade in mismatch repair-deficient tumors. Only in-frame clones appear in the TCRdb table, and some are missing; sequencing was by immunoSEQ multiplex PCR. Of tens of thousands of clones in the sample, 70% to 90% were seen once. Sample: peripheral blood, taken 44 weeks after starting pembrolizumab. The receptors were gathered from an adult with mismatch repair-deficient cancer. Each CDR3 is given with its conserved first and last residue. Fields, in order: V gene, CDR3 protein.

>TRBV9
CASSVGNSGNTIYF
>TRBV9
CASSGEQKSQVLGDYGYTF
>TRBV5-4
CASSLGVYEQYF
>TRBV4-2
CASSSDISYEQYF
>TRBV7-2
CASSPQAGGEADTQYF
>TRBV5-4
CASSQDRTPAEAFF
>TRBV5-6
CASGLDQGTNTGELFF
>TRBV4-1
CASSQDRTVAALYEQYF
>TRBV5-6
CASSISGRLKETQYF
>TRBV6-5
CASSPHSAGGEQFF
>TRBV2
CASTQGGLAAKDTQYF
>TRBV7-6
CASRSTGGDEQYF
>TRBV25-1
CASSVYRGIGNEKLFF
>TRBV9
CASSATGTGDQPQHF
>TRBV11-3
CASSLVDYPTGELFF
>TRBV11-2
CASSLGQGAVYGYTF
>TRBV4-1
CASSFGTSGSDEQYF
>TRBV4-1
CASSQDGKGGTYEQYF
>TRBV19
CASSLPKGSGASTDTQYF
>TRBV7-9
CASSFLTGGGTDTQYF
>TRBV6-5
CASSYSPGGIRGEQFF
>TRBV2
CASNTGTGFSWVREKLFF
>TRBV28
CASTLEWGNQPQHF
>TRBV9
CASSRNEGYEQYF
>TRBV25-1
CATSLRSGRGSYNEQFF
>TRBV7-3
CASSPQSGATHGYTF
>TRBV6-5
CASSSPDRANYGYTF
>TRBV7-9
CASSLVDRGDQPQHF